Each of the 3 T cell receptor beta chains below was sequenced from the same sample in a study of cytomegalovirus exposure and HLA in healthy donors. PCR employed 60 Vbeta and 13 Jbeta primers. The table came from immunoSEQ multiplex PCR; TCRdb's copy has only in-frame clones and leaves some out. The sample has fewer than 150,000 clones, approximately 15% seen once. Specimen: PBMCs. The receptor set was obtained from a young woman in good health and CMV-seronegative.

The genes are TRBV7-9 and TRBJ1-4, with 8 bases that match TRBD1. CDR3 length: 14 amino acids. Germline-derived CDR1 and CDR2 are SEHNR and FQNEAQ (reference sequence). After removal of 5 bases from V and 7 bases from J, the junction contained 6 bases not matched to a gene. DNA for the CDR3: TGTGCCAGCAGCCCGAGCAGGGGGCGTGAAAAACTGTTTTTT. This gives the protein CASSPSRGREKLFF. Full variable domain (remainder filled in from reference TRBV7-9 and TRBJ1-4): DTGVSQNPRHKITKRGQNVTFRCDPISEHNRLYWYRQTLGQGPEFLTYFQNEAQLEKSRLLSDRFSAERPKGSFSTLEIQRTEQGDSAMYLCASSPSRGREKLFFGSGTQLSVL.

The chain carries TRBV19 and TRBJ2-1; 11 bases match TRBD2. The CDR3 sequence is 16 residues long. Germline lookup yields CDR1 LNHDA and CDR2 SQIVND (reference sequence). With 5 bases clipped from V and 5 bases from J, the junction kept 8 bases outside the gene matches. Here the CDR3 reads CASSPRGTSGHNEQFF. The CDR3 DNA is TGTGCCAGTAGTCCCCGGGGGACTAGCGGCCACAATGAGCAGTTCTTC.

This clone was observed a few times. This chain's CDR3 is CASSLFGQGTEAFF. CDR3 in DNA: TGCGCCAGCAGCTTGTTCGGGCAGGGCACTGAAGCTTTCTTT. This chain connects TRBV5-1 to TRBJ1-1; possible D gene TRBD1, 5 bases. The CDR3 is 14 amino acids. Germline V gives CDR1 SGHRS, CDR2 YFSETQ. The ends were cut back, 1 base at V and 4 bases at J, with 11 bases in the middle.